This paragraph covers one T cell receptor (beta chain) sequence. It lacks a known antigen. No clone much larger than this one lies a single base away; base qualities are absent. DNA from uncultured naive and memory CD4+ T cells underwent immunoSEQ TCR-beta sequencing at deep resolution. In the source study's methods: During preprocessing, nonproductive sequences were discarded, as were any CDR3s that did not begin with C, did not end with F or W, or were shorter than 7 amino acids. Cultured and uncultured naive and memory CD4+ repertoires were searched for previously identified spike- and CEF-reactive CDR3s. Pairwise Levenshtein distance, computed with the stringdist R package after three terminal residues were trimmed from each end, was used as the measure of CDR3 homology. As stored in TCRdb, this immuneACCESS dataset retains in-frame rearrangements with V and J assigned. A fraction of the clones does not appear; measured against another copy, unresolved V genes explain less than half of the discrepancy, and the remainder lacks a known reason. V and J calls and clone size are given by that table; D and trimming were obtained from the DNA. The sample table shows roughly 61,000 clones, and approximately 90% are seen once. Approximately 1.5% of the sample comes from the top ten.

This sample was included in a study of CD4 T cells in relation to SARS-CoV-2 and coronaviruses (dated by TCRdb to about 2021). Turning to the overall study: Patient-derived lymphoblastoid cell lines were used to map the HLA restriction of shared crossreactive spike epitopes. Memory CD4+ T cell crossreactivity between SARS-CoV-2 and common cold coronavirus spike proteins was assessed at the TCR clonotype level in the study. The Adaptive Biotechnologies TCR-sequencing kit was used to sequence samples from a few pre-COVID donors and the naive versus memory experiments, whereas other data were Illumina-based. A different TCR-beta assay, based on Illumina, was used to sequence expansion assays from other donors in the study.

CD4+ T cells from unexposed donors were collected before the COVID-19 pandemic (2011-2018). Naive and memory CD4+ T cells were separated from cryopreserved PBMCs by first enriching for CD4 and then performing EasySep naive CD4+ T cell enrichment. Leukapheresis product for the unexposed donors was purchased commercially. PBMCs were isolated from leukapheresis product or whole blood by Ficoll-Paque PLUS gradient centrifugation. PBMCs were either cryopreserved at -140 degrees C or used fresh in the expansion assay. The QIAamp Micro DNA Kit was used to extract genomic DNA from the CD4+ T cells. The CDR3 sequence holds 16 residues, the cysteine and phenylalanine included. Of the read, only the CDR3 DNA is kept; its 48 bases are in frame from base 1. From V the trimming removes 4 bases and from J it removes 3 bases, while the gene matches leave 9 bases of the junction unaccounted for. The germline V gene supplies CDR1 MNHNS and CDR2 SASEGT.

Study-wide findings and limitations: Pre-pandemic and post-infection samples were not both contributed by any donor, so tracing of the source of pre-existing responses was limited. Compared with monoreactive clones, crossreactive clones had significantly weaker SARS-CoV-2-driven expansion, a result consistent with antigenic imprinting. In around two thirds of donors, memory CD4+ clonotypes turned up that crossrecognized SARS-CoV-2 and at least one common cold coronavirus spike. Because the crossreactivity analysis focused on spike protein, crossreactivity against other viral proteins was not assessed. Naive versus memory sequencing indicated that memory recall responses, rather than primary responses primed during culture, are detected by the assay. Small numbers of patients and of tested TCRs were a limitation of the study.

The chain was built from TRBV6-1 and TRBJ2-7, with 10 bases in between that match TRBD2. The specimen sequenced was memory CD4+ T cells from PBMCs. In light of the paper, this sample's cell subset or site label describes: memory (non-naive) CD4+ T cells. This TCR was sampled from a human donor in good health. The DNA is as follows: TGTGCCAGCAGTGTGGTAGGGAGCGGGAGGGTCTACGAGCAGTACTTC. The translation is CASSVVGSGRVYEQYF.